A selection of T cell receptor beta chains follows, all from one sample in a study of early stage breast cancer tumors. Clones were sequenced by immunoSEQ multiplex PCR, and TCRdb holds only the in-frame ones, with some missing. Here the sample spans tens of thousands of clones, 70% to 80% being singletons. The sequencing input was blood. The source is a person in their fifties with breast cancer. Each CDR3 is given with its conserved first and last residue. A D gene is named only where the DNA matches it firmly. Size tells how often a clone was seen (once, few, many) or the class of an expanded clone, and some rows leave it out.

clone_size j_call d_call v_call cdr3_aa cdr3_nt
few TRBJ2-1 . TRBV19 CASSIKASSYNEQFF TGTGCCAGTAGCATCAAAGCAAGCTCCTACAATGAGCAGTTCTTC
. TRBJ2-6 TRBD1 TRBV18 CASSLQGGSGANVLTF TGTGCCAGCTCACTACAGGGGGGCTCTGGGGCCAACGTCCTGACTTTC
. TRBJ2-7 TRBD2 TRBV2 CASSRTSGSYEQYF TGTGCCAGCAGTCGCACTAGCGGGAGCTACGAGCAGTACTTC
. TRBJ1-5 . TRBV19 CASTHRGENQPQHF TGTGCCAGTACTCATCGCGGGGAGAATCAGCCCCAGCATTTT
. TRBJ2-7 TRBD1 TRBV9 CASSPGTGGEQYF TGTGCCAGCAGCCCCGGGACAGGGGGCGAGCAGTACTTC
. TRBJ1-1 . TRBV10-3 CASGGGAGNTEAFF TGTGCCTCCGGGGGGGGCGCCGGGAACACTGAAGCTTTCTTT
. TRBJ2-2 TRBD2 TRBV19 CASKGGEVGELFF TGTGCCAGTAAGGGAGGGGAGGTCGGGGAGCTGTTTTTT
. TRBJ1-1 . TRBV7-9 CASRLEDYTEAFF TGTGCCAGCCGTTTGGAGGACTACACTGAAGCTTTCTTT
. TRBJ2-7 TRBD2 TRBV5-4 CASSLVTSGTNYEQYF TGTGCCAGCAGCTTGGTGACTAGCGGGACTAACTACGAGCAGTACTTC
. TRBJ1-1 . TRBV19 CASSIAGFNPNTEAFF TGTGCCAGTAGTATAGCAGGGTTTAACCCGAACACTGAAGCTTTCTTT
. TRBJ2-3 TRBD2 TRBV5-1 CASRRSGGSTDTQYF TGCGCCAGCAGGAGAAGCGGGGGAAGCACAGATACGCAGTATTTT
few TRBJ1-5 . TRBV2 CASSDRGRNQPQHF TGTGCCAGCAGTGATCGGGGAAGAAATCAGCCCCAGCATTTT
. TRBJ2-2 . TRBV7-3 CASSLTRDSGELFF TGTGCCAGCAGCTTAACCAGGGATAGTGGGGAGCTGTTTTTT
. TRBJ1-1 . TRBV18 CASSTGLDTEAFF TGTGCCAGCTCAACGGGACTTGACACTGAAGCTTTCTTT
. TRBJ2-2 . TRBV6-1 CASSLASAESGELFF TGTGCCAGCAGCCTAGCTAGCGCAGAGTCCGGGGAGCTGTTTTTT
few TRBJ1-1 TRBD1 TRBV2 CASSEDRGAEAFF TGTGCCAGCAGCGAGGACAGGGGCGCTGAAGCTTTCTTT
few TRBJ2-7 TRBD2 TRBV27 CASSVTSGSPYEQYF TGTGCCAGCAGTGTGACTAGCGGGAGTCCCTACGAGCAGTACTTC
. TRBJ2-3 . TRBV9 CASSHPGGRRADTQYF TGTGCCAGTTCTCACCCCGGGGGGCGCAGGGCAGATACGCAGTATTTT
. TRBJ2-1 TRBD2 TRBV28 CASREIGTSGKYEQFF TGTGCCAGCAGAGAGATTGGAACTAGCGGGAAATATGAGCAGTTCTTC
. TRBJ2-7 . TRBV5-4 CASSWGLPNYNSYEQYF TGTGCCAGCAGCTGGGGGCTACCTAATTATAACTCCTACGAGCAGTACTTC
. TRBJ2-7 TRBD2 TRBV2 CASSEAPPGTRSHEQYF TGTGCCAGCAGTGAAGCGCCCCCCGGGACTAGGTCCCACGAGCAGTACTTC
. TRBJ2-7 . TRBV29-1 CSVGQGGSYEQYF TGCAGCGTTGGGCAGGGGGGATCCTACGAGCAGTACTTC
. TRBJ2-1 . TRBV11-3 CASSLASVYNEQFF TGTGCCAGCAGCTTGGCTAGCGTCTACAATGAGCAGTTCTTC
. TRBJ2-1 . TRBV10-2 CASSLENEQFF TGCGCCAGCAGTCTAGAGAATGAGCAGTTCTTC
. TRBJ2-5 . TRBV2 CASSGDGGRGTQYF TGTGCCAGCAGTGGGGACGGGGGGCGAGGGACCCAGTACTTC
. TRBJ1-1 TRBD1 TRBV6-5 CASSYSRTGGRTEAFF TGTGCCAGCAGTTACTCTAGGACAGGGGGCCGTACTGAAGCTTTCTTT
. TRBJ2-3 TRBD2 TRBV7-2 CASSKAGDFTDTQYF TGTGCCAGCAGCAAAGCGGGGGACTTCACAGATACGCAGTATTTT
. TRBJ1-2 . TRBV9 CASSVTGHRAEGYTF TGTGCCAGCAGCGTTACGGGACACCGGGCGGAGGGCTACACCTTC
few TRBJ2-3 . TRBV5-1 CASSPGARQRTDTQYF TGCGCCAGCAGCCCTGGGGCCCGACAAAGGACAGATACGCAGTATTTT
. TRBJ1-1 . TRBV10-2 CASSEYQGGAEAFF TGCGCCAGCAGTGAGTATCAGGGAGGGGCTGAAGCTTTCTTT
. TRBJ2-3 TRBD2 TRBV7-2 CASSSKPGLLTDTQYF TGTGCCAGCAGCTCCAAACCGGGACTACTCACAGATACGCAGTATTTT
few TRBJ1-1 . TRBV30 CAWSASQNTEAFF TGTGCCTGGAGCGCCAGTCAGAACACTGAAGCTTTCTTT
few TRBJ1-5 TRBD1 TRBV27 CASSPTGGTQPQHF TGTGCCAGCAGTCCTACAGGGGGGACTCAGCCCCAGCATTTT
few TRBJ2-1 TRBD2 TRBV7-9 CASSPSGTYNEQFF TGTGCCAGCAGCCCTAGCGGAACCTACAATGAGCAGTTCTTC
. TRBJ2-1 TRBD2 TRBV5-4 CASRREGSYNEQFF TGTGCCAGCAGGCGGGAGGGTTCCTACAATGAGCAGTTCTTC
. TRBJ1-1 . TRBV27 CASSFEGEAFF TGTGCCAGCAGTTTCGAGGGTGAAGCTTTCTTT
. TRBJ2-7 . TRBV25-1 CASSAPSTGSYEQYF TGTGCCAGCAGTGCCCCTTCGACAGGCTCCTACGAGCAGTACTTC
. TRBJ1-6 TRBD1 TRBV7-2 CASSLGQGAASPLHF TGTGCCAGCAGCCTTGGACAGGGGGCGGCTTCACCCCTCCACTTT
. TRBJ2-1 TRBD2 TRBV5-1 CASSTLAGSVKEQFF TGCGCCAGCAGCACCCTAGCGGGATCCGTCAAAGAGCAGTTCTTC
. TRBJ2-7 . TRBV2 CASRVDSSYEQYF TGTGCCAGCAGGGTGGACAGCTCCTACGAGCAGTACTTC
. TRBJ1-6 TRBD1 TRBV10-3 CATQGDSSYNSPLHF TGTGCCACCCAAGGGGACAGCTCCTATAATTCACCCCTCCACTTT
. TRBJ2-2 . TRBV5-1 CASSLDGRGTGELFF TGCGCCAGCAGCTTGGACGGCAGGGGAACCGGGGAGCTGTTTTTT
. TRBJ2-1 TRBD2 TRBV9 CASSFTGTRGDEQFF TGTGCCAGCAGCTTCACCGGGACTAGAGGCGATGAGCAGTTCTTC
. TRBJ2-2 . TRBV4-1 CASSQVIRGSNTGELFF TGCGCCAGCAGCCAAGTAATACGCGGGTCGAACACCGGGGAGCTGTTTTTT
. TRBJ1-2 . TRBV6-1 CASSARPQGYTF TGTGCCAGCAGTGCCAGGCCCCAGGGCTACACCTTT
. TRBJ2-2 TRBD2 TRBV5-6 CASSPPSGGSGELFF TGTGCCAGCAGCCCCCCGAGCGGGGGATCCGGGGAGCTGTTTTTT
. TRBJ2-2 TRBD2 TRBV5-4 CASSLQGLASGGELFF TGTGCCAGCAGCTTGCAAGGACTAGCGTCGGGCGGGGAGCTGTTTTTT
. TRBJ2-7 . TRBV5-1 CASRSSSSEQYF TGCGCCAGCAGATCCTCTAGTTCCGAGCAGTACTTC
. TRBJ1-3 . TRBV9 CASSGTVGNTIYF TGTGCCAGCAGCGGGACAGTTGGAAACACCATATATTTT
. TRBJ2-5 . TRBV11-3 CASSLDTPGIASQYF TGTGCCAGCAGCTTAGATACCCCAGGGATTGCGTCCCAGTACTTC
many TRBJ2-7 TRBD2 TRBV27 CASSVSSSGYEQYF TGTGCCAGCAGTGTCTCGTCTAGCGGATACGAGCAGTACTTC
. TRBJ2-3 . TRBV29-1 CSVEIGGQPRVRDTQYF TGCAGCGTTGAAATCGGTGGACAGCCTCGTGTTAGAGATACGCAGTATTTT
few TRBJ2-7 . TRBV5-1 CASSYRDGTYEQYF TGCGCCAGCAGCTACAGGGATGGAACCTACGAGCAGTACTTC